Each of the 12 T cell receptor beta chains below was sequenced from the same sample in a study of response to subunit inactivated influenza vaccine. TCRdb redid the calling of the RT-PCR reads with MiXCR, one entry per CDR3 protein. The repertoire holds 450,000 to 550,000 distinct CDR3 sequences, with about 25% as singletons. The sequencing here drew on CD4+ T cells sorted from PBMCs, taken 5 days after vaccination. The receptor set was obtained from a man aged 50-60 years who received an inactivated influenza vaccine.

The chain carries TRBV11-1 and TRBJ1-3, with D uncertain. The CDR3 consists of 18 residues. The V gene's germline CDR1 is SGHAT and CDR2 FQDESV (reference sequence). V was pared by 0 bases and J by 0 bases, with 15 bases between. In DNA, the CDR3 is TGTGCCAGCAGCTTAGCCGAGACCTTGCGGCCCTCTGGAAACACCATATATTTT. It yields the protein CASSLAETLRPSGNTIYF.

CDR3 coding DNA: TGCAGTGCCCTTCCTTTACGGAAAGAGACCCAGTACTTC. Its translation: CSALPLRKETQYF. V and J are TRBV20-1 and TRBJ2-5; no clear D. Trimming took off 6 bases at V and 3 bases at J, with 14 bases between the two ends. Germline V gene data show CDR1 as DFQATT and CDR2 as SNEGSKA (reference sequence). The CDR3 has 13 residues.

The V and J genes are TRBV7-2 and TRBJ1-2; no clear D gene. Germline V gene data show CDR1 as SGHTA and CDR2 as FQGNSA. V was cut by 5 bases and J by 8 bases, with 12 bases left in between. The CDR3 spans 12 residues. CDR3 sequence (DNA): TGTGCCAGCAGCCTCATTGGGGAGGGCTACACCTTC. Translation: CASSLIGEGYTF.

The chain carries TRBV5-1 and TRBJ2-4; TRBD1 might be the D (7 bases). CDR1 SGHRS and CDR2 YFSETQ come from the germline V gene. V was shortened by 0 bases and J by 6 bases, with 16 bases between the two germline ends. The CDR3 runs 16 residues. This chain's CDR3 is CASSLAGHRGGNIQYF. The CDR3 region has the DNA TGCGCCAGCAGCTTGGCCGGCCACAGGGGAGGAAACATTCAGTACTTC.

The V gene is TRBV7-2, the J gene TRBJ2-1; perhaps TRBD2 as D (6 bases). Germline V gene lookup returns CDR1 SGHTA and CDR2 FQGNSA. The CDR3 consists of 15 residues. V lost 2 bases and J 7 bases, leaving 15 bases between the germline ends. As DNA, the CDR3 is TGTGCCAGCAGCTTATCCGGGAGTATCTTGAATGAGCAGTTCTTC. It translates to CASSLSGSILNEQFF. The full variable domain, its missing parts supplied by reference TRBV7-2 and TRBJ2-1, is GAGVSQSPSNKVTEKGKDVELRCDPISGHTALYWYRQSLGQGLEFLIYFQGNSAPDKSGLPSDRFSAERTGGSVSTLTIQRTQQEDSAVYLCASSLSGSILNEQFFGPGTRLTVL.

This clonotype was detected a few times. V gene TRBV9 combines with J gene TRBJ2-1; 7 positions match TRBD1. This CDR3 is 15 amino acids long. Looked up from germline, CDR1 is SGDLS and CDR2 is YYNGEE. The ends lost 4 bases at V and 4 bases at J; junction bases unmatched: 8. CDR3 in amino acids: CASSTRQGSYNEQFF. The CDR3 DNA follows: TGTGCCAGCAGCACCAGACAGGGATCTTACAATGAGCAGTTCTTC.

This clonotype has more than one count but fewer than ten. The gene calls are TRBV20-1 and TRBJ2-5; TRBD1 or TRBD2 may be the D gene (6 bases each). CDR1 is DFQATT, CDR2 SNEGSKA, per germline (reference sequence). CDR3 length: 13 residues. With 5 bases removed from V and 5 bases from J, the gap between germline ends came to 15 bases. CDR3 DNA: TGCAGTGCTGCCCCGGGGGCGACGGAGACCCAGTACTTC. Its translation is CSAAPGATETQYF.

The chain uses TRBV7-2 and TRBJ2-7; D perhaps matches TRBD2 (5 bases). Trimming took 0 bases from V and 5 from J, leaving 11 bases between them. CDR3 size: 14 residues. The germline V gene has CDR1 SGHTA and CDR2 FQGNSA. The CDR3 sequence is CASSLAVGENEQYF. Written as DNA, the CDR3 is TGTGCCAGCAGCTTAGCTGTCGGGGAAAACGAGCAGTACTTC.

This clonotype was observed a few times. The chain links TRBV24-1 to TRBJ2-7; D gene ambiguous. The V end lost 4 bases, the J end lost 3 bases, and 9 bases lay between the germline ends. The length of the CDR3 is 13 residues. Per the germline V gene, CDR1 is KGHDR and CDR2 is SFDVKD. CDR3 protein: CATSDSPNYEQYF. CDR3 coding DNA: TGTGCCACCAGTGACTCACCTAACTACGAGCAGTACTTC.

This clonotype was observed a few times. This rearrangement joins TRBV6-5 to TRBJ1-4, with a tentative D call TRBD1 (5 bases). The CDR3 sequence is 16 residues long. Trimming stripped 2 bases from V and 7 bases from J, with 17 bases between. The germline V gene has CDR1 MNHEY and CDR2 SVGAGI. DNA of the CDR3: TGTGCCAGCAGTTACGCTATTGGAGGGACGGGTGAAAAACTGTTTTTT. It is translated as CASSYAIGGTGEKLFF.

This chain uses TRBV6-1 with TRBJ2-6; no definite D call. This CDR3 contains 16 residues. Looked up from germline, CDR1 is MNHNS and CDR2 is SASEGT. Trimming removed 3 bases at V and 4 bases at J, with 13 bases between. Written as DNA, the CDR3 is TGTGCCAGCAGTGAGGAGAGTCTTACGGGGGCCAACGTCCTGACTTTC. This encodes CASSEESLTGANVLTF.

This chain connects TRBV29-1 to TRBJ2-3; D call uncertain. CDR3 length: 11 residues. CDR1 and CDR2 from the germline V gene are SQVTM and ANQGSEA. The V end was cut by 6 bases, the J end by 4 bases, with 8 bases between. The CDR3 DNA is TGCAGCGTCCGGATGGCAGATACGCAGTATTTT. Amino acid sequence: CSVRMADTQYF.